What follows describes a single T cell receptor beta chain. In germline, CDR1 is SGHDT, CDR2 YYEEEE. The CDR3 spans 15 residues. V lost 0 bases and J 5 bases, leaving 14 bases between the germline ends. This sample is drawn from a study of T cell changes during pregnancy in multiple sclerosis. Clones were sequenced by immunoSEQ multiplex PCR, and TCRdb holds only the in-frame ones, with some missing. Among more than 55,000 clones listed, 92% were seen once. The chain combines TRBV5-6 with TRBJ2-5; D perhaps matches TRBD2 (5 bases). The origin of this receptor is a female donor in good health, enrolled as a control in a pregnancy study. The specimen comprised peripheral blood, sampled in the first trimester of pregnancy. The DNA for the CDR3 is TGTGCCAGCAGCTTGGCGCCCCAGCCGGGGGAGACCCAGTACTTC. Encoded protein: CASSLAPQPGETQYF.